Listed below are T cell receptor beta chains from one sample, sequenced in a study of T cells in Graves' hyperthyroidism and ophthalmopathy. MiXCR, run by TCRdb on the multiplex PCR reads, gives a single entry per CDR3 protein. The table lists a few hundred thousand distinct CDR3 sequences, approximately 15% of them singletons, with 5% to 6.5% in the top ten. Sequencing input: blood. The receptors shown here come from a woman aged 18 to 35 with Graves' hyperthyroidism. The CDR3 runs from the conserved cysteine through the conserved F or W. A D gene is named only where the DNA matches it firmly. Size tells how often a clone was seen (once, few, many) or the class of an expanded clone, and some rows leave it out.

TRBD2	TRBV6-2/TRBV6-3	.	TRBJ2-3	CASSAQSGAGETDTQYF	TGTGCCAGCAGTGCCCAGTCTGGGGCGGGAGAAACAGATACGCAGTATTTT
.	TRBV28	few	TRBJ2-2	CASSTPGQNTGELFF	TGTGCCAGCAGTACACCGGGACAGAACACCGGGGAGCTGTTTTTT
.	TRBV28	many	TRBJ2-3	CASSFLGSADTQYF	TGTGCCAGCAGTTTTTTGGGGTCAGCAGATACGCAGTATTTT
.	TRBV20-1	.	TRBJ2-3	CSAVVDGKDTQYF	TGCAGTGCCGTCGTGGACGGGAAAGATACGCAGTATTTT
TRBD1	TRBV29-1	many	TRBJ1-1	CSVSGDRGTEAFF	TGCAGCGTATCGGGGGACAGGGGCACTGAAGCTTTCTTT
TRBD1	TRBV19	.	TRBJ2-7	CASRETGVSYEQYF	TGTGCCAGTAGGGAGACAGGGGTCTCCTACGAGCAGTACTTC
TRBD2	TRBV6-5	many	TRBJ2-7	CASSYSSGEPYEQYF	TGTGCCAGCAGTTACTCTAGCGGGGAACCCTACGAGCAGTACTTC
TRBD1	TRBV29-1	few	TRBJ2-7	CSPPRSGGGYEQYF	TGCAGCCCCCCCCGGTCAGGGGGCGGTTACGAGCAGTACTTC
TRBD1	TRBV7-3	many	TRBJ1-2	CASSATGSYGYTF	TGTGCCAGCAGCGCGACAGGGTCTTATGGCTACACCTTC
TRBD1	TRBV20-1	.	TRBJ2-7	CSARVPGQGGLEQYF	TGCAGTGCTAGAGTCCCGGGACAGGGTGGTTTGGAGCAGTACTTC
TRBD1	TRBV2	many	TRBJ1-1	CASSRDRGRRWTEAFF	TGTGCCAGCAGCCGGGACAGGGGGCGCCGGTGGACTGAAGCTTTCTTT
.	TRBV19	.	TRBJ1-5	CASSRRWGANQPQHF	TGTGCCAGTAGTAGGCGGTGGGGGGCCAATCAGCCCCAGCATTTT
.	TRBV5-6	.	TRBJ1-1	CASSLKREGAEAFF	TGTGCCAGCAGCTTGAAGAGGGAAGGGGCTGAAGCTTTCTTT
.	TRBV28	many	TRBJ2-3	CASSFGAEGSTDTQYF	TGTGCCAGCAGTTTTGGGGCAGAGGGCTCCACAGATACGCAGTATTTT
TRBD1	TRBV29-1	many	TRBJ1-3	CSVGTGGNTIYF	TGCAGCGTCGGGACAGGTGGAAACACCATATATTTT
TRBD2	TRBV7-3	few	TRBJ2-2	CASSLIAGGANTGELFF	TGTGCCAGCAGCTTAATAGCGGGAGGGGCGAACACCGGGGAGCTGTTTTTT
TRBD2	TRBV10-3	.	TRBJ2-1	CAIRRGTTDDEQFF	TGTGCCATCAGGCGCGGGACTACCGACGATGAGCAGTTCTTC
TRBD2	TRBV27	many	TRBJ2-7	CASSPRFTSGRIEQYF	TGTGCCAGCAGTCCCCGATTTACTAGCGGGAGGATCGAGCAGTACTTC
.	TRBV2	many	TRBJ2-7	CASGREFSYEQYF	TGTGCCAGCGGCCGGGAGTTCTCCTACGAGCAGTACTTC
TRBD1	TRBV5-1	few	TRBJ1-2	CASSSDRGVNYGYTF	TGCGCCAGCAGCTCCGACAGGGGAGTGAACTATGGCTACACCTTC
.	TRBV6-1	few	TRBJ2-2	CASRNGHSTGELFF	TGTGCCAGCAGGAACGGACATTCCACCGGGGAGCTGTTTTTT
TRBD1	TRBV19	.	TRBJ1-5	CASSLGQGHPPQHF	TGTGCCAGTAGTTTGGGACAGGGACACCCGCCCCAGCATTTT
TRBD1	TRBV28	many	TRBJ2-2	CASSSPQGATNTGELFF	TGTGCCAGCAGTTCCCCTCAGGGGGCGACTAACACCGGGGAGCTGTTTTTT
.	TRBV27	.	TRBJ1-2	CASSLSWTGPYGYTF	TGTGCCAGCAGTTTATCGTGGACCGGGCCCTATGGCTACACCTTC